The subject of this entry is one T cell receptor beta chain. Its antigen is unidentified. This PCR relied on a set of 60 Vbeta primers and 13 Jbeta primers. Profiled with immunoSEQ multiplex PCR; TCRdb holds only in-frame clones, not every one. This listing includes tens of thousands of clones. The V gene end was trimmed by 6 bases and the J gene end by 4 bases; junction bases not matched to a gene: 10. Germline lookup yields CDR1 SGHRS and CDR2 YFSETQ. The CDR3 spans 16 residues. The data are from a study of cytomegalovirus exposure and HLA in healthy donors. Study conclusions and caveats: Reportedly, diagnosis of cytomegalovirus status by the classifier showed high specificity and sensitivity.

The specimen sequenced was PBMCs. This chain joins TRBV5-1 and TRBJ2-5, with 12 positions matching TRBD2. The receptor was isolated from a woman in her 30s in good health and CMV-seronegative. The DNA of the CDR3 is TGCGCCAGCACCCTAGCGGGGGGGCGACTGGGAGAGACCCAGTACTTC. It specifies CASTLAGGRLGETQYF.